This T cell receptor beta chain originates from a study of T cell changes during pregnancy in multiple sclerosis (dated by TCRdb to about 2019). About the investigation overall: The study examined how the T cell repertoire changed over the course of pregnancy in women with multiple sclerosis.

The CDR3 covers 14 residues, taking in both the cysteine and the phenylalanine. Just CDR3 DNA is preserved here, 42 bases in frame from base 1. The CDR1 and CDR2 encoded by the germline V gene are SGHTA and FQGNSA. Between the V and J ends, shortened by 8 bases and 7 bases respectively, the junction contains 17 bases. Library generation was performed with the immunoSEQ multiplex PCR assay. TCRdb took this table from immuneACCESS and kept in-frame rearrangements with V and J called. Such tables lack part of the clones; where checked against another copy, unresolved V genes explain under half of the gap, and the rest is unexplained. Counted in this sample were roughly 48,000 clones; 88% of them appeared once. 1.2% of the sample belongs to the ten largest clones. Worth noting for this clone: Its recognized antigen is unknown. The sample holds no much larger clone one base away, and base qualities are not on file.

The rearrangement joined TRBV7-2 to TRBJ1-4, with TRBD1 tentatively as D gene (5 bases match). This sequence was found in a female donor with multiple sclerosis, enrolled in a pregnancy study. The sequenced sample was CD4+ T cells from peripheral blood mononuclear cells, obtained in the second trimester of pregnancy. The DNA sequence is as follows: TGTGCCAGCGGCATCGGGGGATCCGCTGAAAAACTGTTTTTT. Translation gives CASGIGGSAEKLFF.